This is a list of T cell receptor beta chains from one sample in a study of high-grade serous ovarian cancer treatment subgroups. Using immunoSEQ multiplex PCR, the repertoire was profiled, and TCRdb retains in-frame clones only, with some absent. The sample includes approximately 5,000 clones, more than 60% of them seen just once. The sample comprised tumor tissue. The receptor set was obtained from a human donor with high-grade serous ovarian cancer. The CDR3 runs from the conserved cysteine through the conserved F or W. The order of the fields is clone size, D gene, V gene, J gene, CDR3 protein, CDR3 DNA. A D gene is named only where the DNA matches it firmly. For some rows the clone size is stated as once, few or many, or as a class when expanded; others skip it.

clone size: -
D gene: -
V gene: TRBV5-5
J gene: TRBJ1-1
CDR3 protein: CASSLGSTEAFF
CDR3 DNA: TGTGCCAGCAGCTTAGGGAGTACTGAAGCTTTCTTT

clone size: few
D gene: -
V gene: TRBV19
J gene: TRBJ1-1
CDR3 protein: CASKPKGGVSNTEAFF
CDR3 DNA: TGTGCCAGTAAACCCAAGGGTGGGGTCTCCAACACTGAAGCTTTCTTT

clone size: -
D gene: TRBD1
V gene: TRBV7-3
J gene: TRBJ1-5
CDR3 protein: CASSSGTGFHQPQHF
CDR3 DNA: TGTGCCAGCAGCTCCGGGACAGGCTTTCATCAGCCCCAGCATTTT

clone size: few
D gene: TRBD1
V gene: TRBV5-1
J gene: TRBJ2-5
CDR3 protein: CASSLQGATAQNQETQYF
CDR3 DNA: TGCGCCAGCAGCTTACAGGGGGCAACGGCCCAAAACCAAGAGACCCAGTACTTC

clone size: -
D gene: -
V gene: TRBV9
J gene: TRBJ1-1
CDR3 protein: CASSDTGTGHTEAFF
CDR3 DNA: TGTGCCAGCAGCGACACCGGGACTGGACACACTGAAGCTTTCTTT

clone size: medium-sized
D gene: TRBD1
V gene: TRBV5-1
J gene: TRBJ2-1
CDR3 protein: CASSNGQGYNEQFF
CDR3 DNA: TGCGCCAGCAGCAACGGACAGGGGTACAATGAGCAGTTCTTC

clone size: -
D gene: TRBD1
V gene: TRBV5-1
J gene: TRBJ2-2
CDR3 protein: CASRRDRGTNTGELFF
CDR3 DNA: TGCGCCAGCAGACGGGACAGGGGCACGAACACCGGGGAGCTGTTTTTT

clone size: -
D gene: TRBD1
V gene: TRBV14
J gene: TRBJ1-1
CDR3 protein: CASSRSTGLNEAFF
CDR3 DNA: TGTGCCAGCAGCCGATCGACAGGGTTAAATGAAGCTTTCTTT

clone size: few
D gene: -
V gene: TRBV5-8
J gene: TRBJ1-6
CDR3 protein: CASSLSFGDSPLHF
CDR3 DNA: TGTGCCAGCAGCTTATCTTTCGGGGATTCACCCCTCCACTTT

clone size: few
D gene: -
V gene: TRBV11-2
J gene: TRBJ2-5
CDR3 protein: CASSLWRGETQYF
CDR3 DNA: TGTGCCAGCAGCTTGTGGAGGGGGGAGACCCAGTACTTC

clone size: -
D gene: -
V gene: TRBV7-3
J gene: TRBJ2-5
CDR3 protein: CASSLVFGPRETQYF
CDR3 DNA: TGTGCCAGCAGCTTAGTGTTTGGACCCCGGGAGACCCAGTACTTC

clone size: -
D gene: -
V gene: TRBV2
J gene: TRBJ1-6
CDR3 protein: CASKYQRGSSYNSPLHF
CDR3 DNA: TGTGCCAGCAAATACCAAAGGGGGAGCTCCTATAATTCACCCCTCCACTTT

clone size: -
D gene: TRBD2
V gene: TRBV13
J gene: TRBJ2-7
CDR3 protein: CASSSGTSGNYEQYF
CDR3 DNA: TGTGCCAGCAGCTCCGGGACTAGCGGGAACTACGAGCAGTACTTC

clone size: few
D gene: -
V gene: TRBV7-9
J gene: TRBJ1-1
CDR3 protein: CASSLRGKTEAFF
CDR3 DNA: TGTGCCAGCAGCTTAAGGGGGAAGACTGAAGCTTTCTTT

clone size: -
D gene: TRBD1
V gene: TRBV5-5
J gene: TRBJ2-5
CDR3 protein: CASSQRKTGGSETQYF
CDR3 DNA: TGTGCCAGCAGCCAAAGAAAGACAGGGGGCAGTGAGACCCAGTACTTC

clone size: -
D gene: TRBD1
V gene: TRBV2
J gene: TRBJ1-4
CDR3 protein: CASSAGQGNEKLFF
CDR3 DNA: TGTGCCAGCAGTGCGGGACAGGGAAATGAAAAACTGTTTTTT

clone size: -
D gene: TRBD2
V gene: TRBV27
J gene: TRBJ2-5
CDR3 protein: CASSSLAALRETQYF
CDR3 DNA: TGTGCCAGCAGTTCCCTAGCGGCCTTGAGAGAGACCCAGTACTTC

clone size: -
D gene: TRBD2
V gene: TRBV7-3
J gene: TRBJ2-3
CDR3 protein: CASSGSGSRTDTQYF
CDR3 DNA: TGTGCCAGCAGCGGTAGCGGGAGCCGCACAGATACGCAGTATTTT

clone size: -
D gene: -
V gene: TRBV7-9
J gene: TRBJ2-5
CDR3 protein: CASNTERETQYF
CDR3 DNA: TGTGCCAGCAACACCGAGAGGGAGACCCAGTACTTC

clone size: -
D gene: -
V gene: TRBV19
J gene: TRBJ2-6
CDR3 protein: CASSGRVTGANVLTF
CDR3 DNA: TGTGCCAGTAGCGGAAGGGTAACTGGGGCCAACGTCCTGACTTTC

clone size: few
D gene: -
V gene: TRBV5-1
J gene: TRBJ2-2
CDR3 protein: CATHDVGAGELFF
CDR3 DNA: TGCGCCACTCACGACGTAGGGGCCGGGGAGCTGTTTTTT

clone size: -
D gene: -
V gene: TRBV7-9
J gene: TRBJ1-2
CDR3 protein: CASSLGGDPWQYGYTF
CDR3 DNA: TGTGCCAGCAGCTTAGGTGGGGACCCCTGGCAGTATGGCTACACCTTC

clone size: few
D gene: TRBD1
V gene: TRBV2
J gene: TRBJ1-4
CDR3 protein: CASSSGQGRNEKLFF
CDR3 DNA: TGTGCCAGCAGTTCCGGACAGGGGAGGAACGAAAAACTGTTTTTT

clone size: -
D gene: TRBD1
V gene: TRBV20-1
J gene: TRBJ2-5
CDR3 protein: CSGQFQETQYF
CDR3 DNA: TGCTCGGGACAGTTCCAAGAGACCCAGTACTTC

clone size: -
D gene: -
V gene: TRBV27
J gene: TRBJ1-5
CDR3 protein: CASRRTRAGNQPQHF
CDR3 DNA: TGTGCCAGCAGGCGGACAAGGGCAGGCAATCAGCCCCAGCATTTT

clone size: once
D gene: TRBD1
V gene: TRBV5-8
J gene: TRBJ1-6
CDR3 protein: CASSPEQGFTSPLHF
CDR3 DNA: TGTGCCAGCAGCCCCGAACAGGGGTTTACTTCACCCCTCCACTTT

clone size: -
D gene: -
V gene: TRBV5-1
J gene: TRBJ2-2
CDR3 protein: CASNWGTNTGELFF
CDR3 DNA: TGCGCCAGCAACTGGGGCACCAACACCGGGGAGCTGTTTTTT

clone size: -
D gene: -
V gene: TRBV9
J gene: TRBJ1-1
CDR3 protein: CASSVSLANEAFF
CDR3 DNA: TGTGCCAGCAGCGTATCGTTGGCAAATGAAGCTTTCTTT

clone size: -
D gene: TRBD2
V gene: TRBV19
J gene: TRBJ2-1
CDR3 protein: CASSIQGGGAFEQFF
CDR3 DNA: TGTGCCAGTAGTATTCAGGGCGGGGGGGCTTTCGAGCAGTTCTTC

clone size: -
D gene: -
V gene: TRBV9
J gene: TRBJ2-3
CDR3 protein: CASSVDEGTDTQYF
CDR3 DNA: TGTGCCAGCAGCGTAGATGAGGGCACAGATACGCAGTATTTT

clone size: few
D gene: TRBD1
V gene: TRBV25-1
J gene: TRBJ1-1
CDR3 protein: CASRDRANTEAFF
CDR3 DNA: TGTGCCAGCAGAGACAGGGCCAACACTGAAGCTTTCTTT

clone size: -
D gene: -
V gene: TRBV19
J gene: TRBJ2-5
CDR3 protein: CASSIGGRETQYF
CDR3 DNA: TGTGCCAGTAGTATAGGGGGGAGAGAGACCCAGTACTTC

clone size: -
D gene: TRBD2
V gene: TRBV6-1
J gene: TRBJ2-1
CDR3 protein: CASSEYPGGGEQFF
CDR3 DNA: TGTGCCAGCAGTGAATACCCGGGAGGGGGTGAGCAGTTCTTC

clone size: -
D gene: TRBD1
V gene: TRBV6-4
J gene: TRBJ2-2
CDR3 protein: CASSPGQEDTGELFF
CDR3 DNA: TGTGCCAGCAGTCCGGGACAGGAGGACACCGGGGAGCTGTTTTTT

clone size: -
D gene: -
V gene: TRBV18
J gene: TRBJ2-5
CDR3 protein: CASSPLGGSVQETQYF
CDR3 DNA: TGTGCCAGCTCACCTTTGGGGGGATCCGTTCAGGAGACCCAGTACTTC

clone size: once
D gene: -
V gene: TRBV28
J gene: TRBJ1-2
CDR3 protein: CASSLQLSNYGYTF
CDR3 DNA: TGTGCCAGCAGTTTACAGCTTTCAAACTATGGCTACACCTTC

clone size: -
D gene: TRBD1
V gene: TRBV27
J gene: TRBJ1-6
CDR3 protein: CASSRGGPNSPLHF
CDR3 DNA: TGTGCCAGCAGTCGAGGGGGCCCTAATTCACCCCTCCACTTT

clone size: -
D gene: -
V gene: TRBV4-1
J gene: TRBJ2-7
CDR3 protein: CASSQGQPMGHEQYF
CDR3 DNA: TGCGCCAGCAGCCAAGGACAGCCGATGGGCCACGAGCAGTACTTC

clone size: -
D gene: -
V gene: TRBV30
J gene: TRBJ2-3
CDR3 protein: CAWIKGSATDTQYF
CDR3 DNA: TGTGCCTGGATAAAAGGCAGTGCCACAGATACGCAGTATTTT

clone size: -
D gene: TRBD1
V gene: TRBV7-2
J gene: TRBJ1-2
CDR3 protein: CASSPVSDREGDTF
CDR3 DNA: TGTGCCAGCAGCCCCGTATCGGACAGGGAAGGGGACACCTTC

clone size: -
D gene: -
V gene: TRBV6-1
J gene: TRBJ1-6
CDR3 protein: CASSEPYNSPLHF
CDR3 DNA: TGTGCCAGTAGTGAGCCTTATAATTCACCCCTCCACTTT

clone size: -
D gene: TRBD2
V gene: TRBV7-2
J gene: TRBJ2-1
CDR3 protein: CASSLAGGYNEQFF
CDR3 DNA: TGTGCCAGCAGCCTAGCGGGGGGGTACAATGAGCAGTTCTTC

clone size: -
D gene: -
V gene: TRBV11-2
J gene: TRBJ1-6
CDR3 protein: CASSSTRAAPLHF
CDR3 DNA: TGTGCCAGCAGCTCCACCAGGGCGGCACCCCTCCACTTT

clone size: few
D gene: -
V gene: TRBV30
J gene: TRBJ2-5
CDR3 protein: CAWSVLRGETQYF
CDR3 DNA: TGTGCCTGGAGTGTACTTCGAGGTGAGACCCAGTACTTC

clone size: -
D gene: -
V gene: TRBV6-5
J gene: TRBJ1-6
CDR3 protein: CASSYGGGLGSPLHF
CDR3 DNA: TGTGCCAGCAGTTACGGTGGGGGCTTGGGTTCACCCCTCCACTTT

clone size: -
D gene: TRBD1
V gene: TRBV5-1
J gene: TRBJ1-1
CDR3 protein: CASSRDRGHTEAFF
CDR3 DNA: TGCGCCAGCAGCCGCGACAGGGGTCACACTGAAGCTTTCTTT

clone size: -
D gene: TRBD1
V gene: TRBV6-4
J gene: TRBJ2-1
CDR3 protein: CASSVDSTGSYNEQFF
CDR3 DNA: TGTGCCAGCAGTGTAGATTCGACAGGGAGTTACAATGAGCAGTTCTTC

clone size: -
D gene: -
V gene: TRBV5-1
J gene: TRBJ2-1
CDR3 protein: CASSLLLAVAEQFF
CDR3 DNA: TGCGCCAGCAGCTTATTACTAGCCGTGGCCGAGCAGTTCTTC

clone size: -
D gene: -
V gene: TRBV4-2
J gene: TRBJ2-7
CDR3 protein: CASSQDPMGRDLYEQYF
CDR3 DNA: TGTGCCAGCAGCCAAGACCCCATGGGTCGGGACCTCTACGAGCAGTACTTC

clone size: -
D gene: -
V gene: TRBV21-1
J gene: TRBJ2-5
CDR3 protein: CASSNVGLAGETQYF
CDR3 DNA: TGTGCCAGCAGCAATGTAGGACTAGCGGGAGAGACCCAGTACTTC

clone size: -
D gene: -
V gene: TRBV15
J gene: TRBJ2-2
CDR3 protein: CATSRDRAGTGELFF
CDR3 DNA: TGTGCCACCAGCAGAGATCGGGCCGGGACCGGGGAGCTGTTTTTT

clone size: -
D gene: TRBD1
V gene: TRBV5-1
J gene: TRBJ1-4
CDR3 protein: CASSDHRGRNEKLFF
CDR3 DNA: TGCGCCAGCAGCGACCACAGGGGACGAAATGAAAAACTGTTTTTT

clone size: -
D gene: -
V gene: TRBV6-5
J gene: TRBJ1-6
CDR3 protein: CASSPLRSSPLHF
CDR3 DNA: TGTGCCAGCAGTCCGTTGCGGAGTTCACCCCTCCACTTT

clone size: -
D gene: -
V gene: TRBV5-6
J gene: TRBJ1-5
CDR3 protein: CASSLAGGQPQHF
CDR3 DNA: TGTGCCAGCAGCTTGGCGGGGGGGCAGCCCCAGCATTTT

clone size: -
D gene: TRBD1
V gene: TRBV6-5
J gene: TRBJ1-5
CDR3 protein: CASSQTGSPINPQHF
CDR3 DNA: TGTGCCAGCAGCCAGACAGGGTCCCCTATCAATCCCCAGCATTTT